A single sample is the source of the 21 T cell receptor beta chains below, sequenced in a study of somatic mutations in cytotoxic T cells in rheumatoid arthritis. Profiling relied on immunoSEQ multiplex PCR, and the TCRdb table lists in-frame clones only, not all of them. The sample consists of 13,000 to 15,000 clones, roughly 79% of them appearing once. The specimen was CD8+ T cells sorted from blood. Source of these receptors: an adult with rheumatoid arthritis.

In this sample, this clone turned up once. The V gene is TRBV27, the J gene TRBJ2-6; the D gene is possibly TRBD2 (6 bases). The CDR3 covers 20 residues. In germline, CDR1 is MNHEY, CDR2 SMNVEV (reference sequence). The ends were cut back, 5 bases at V and 1 base at J, with 24 bases in the middle. The CDR3 region is CASSTRTPGGAMSGANVLTF. For the CDR3, the DNA is TGTGCCAGCAGTACCCGAACCCCGGGCGGGGCCATGTCTGGGGCCAACGTCCTGACTTTC.

Comments on this clone: At one end, the junction sequence differs from germline, possibly due to a read error. This rearrangement joins TRBV4-1 to TRBJ2-5; 8 bases agree with TRBD2. The CDR3 length is 17 residues. Germline CDR1 reads MGHRA; CDR2 reads YSYEKL. The CDR3 DNA follows: TGCGCCAGCAGCCAACCCTCCGTACTAGCGGAACAAGAGGCCCAGTACTTC. This encodes CASSQPSVLAEQEAQYF.

The rearrangement joins TRBV27 to TRBJ2-3, with 12 bases aligning to TRBD1. This CDR3 comprises 16 residues. Trimming removed 5 bases from V and 4 bases from J; junction bases left unmatched: 7. Germline V gives CDR1 MNHEY, CDR2 SMNVEV (reference sequence). DNA of the CDR3: TGTGCCAGCAGTAGAGGGACAGGGGGCTTCGCAGATACGCAGTATTTT. Its translation: CASSRGTGGFADTQYF.

The chain couples TRBV9 to TRBJ1-4, with D possibly TRBD1 on 5 matching bases. The CDR3 is 14 residues long. Germline V lookup: CDR1 SGDLS, CDR2 YYNGEE. V was trimmed by 4 bases and J by 9 bases, leaving 16 bases between them. For the CDR3, the DNA is TGTGCCAGCAGCCCCGAGGGACTCCGGAAAAAACTGTTTTTT. This codes for CASSPEGLRKKLFF.

The chain carries TRBV6-1 and TRBJ2-5; a weak D match, TRBD1 (5 bases). The DNA end is a closer match to TRBJ2-7, so the J assignment may be wrong. Germline CDR1 reads MNHNS; CDR2 reads SASEGT. The CDR3 length is 16 residues. CDR3 bases: TGTGCCAGCAGTGAATATGAGGTACGACAGAGCTACGAGCAGTACTTC. It specifies CASSEYEVRQSYEQYF.

This clone was counted between two and nine times. The V gene is TRBV11-2, the J gene TRBJ2-7; 10 nucleotides line up with TRBD1. Germline V gene lookup returns CDR1 SGHAT and CDR2 FQNNGV. The CDR3 is 15 amino acids. The junction had 2 bases not matched to a gene; V was cut back by 1 base and J by 2 bases. Here the CDR3 reads CASSLAGTGAYEQYF. The CDR3 DNA sequence: TGTGCCAGCAGCTTAGCAGGGACAGGGGCCTACGAGCAGTACTTC.

The rearrangement uses TRBV10-3 and TRBJ1-3; D is perhaps TRBD1 (5 bases). Germline V gives CDR1 ENHRY, CDR2 SYGVKD. V was shortened by 0 bases and J by 2 bases, with 8 bases between the two germline ends. The CDR3 consists of 15 residues. CDR3 DNA: TGTGCCATCAGTGAGTCGGCCAGGGCTGGAAACACCATATATTTT. Translated: CAISESARAGNTIYF.

The genes are TRBV13 and TRBJ2-7; TRBD2 might be the D (6 bases). V was pared by 5 bases and J by 6 bases, with 20 bases between. The CDR3 has 15 residues. Germline CDR1 is PRHDT and CDR2 is FYEKMQ (reference sequence). In DNA form, the CDR3 reads TGTGCCAGCAGCCTCGGGACTTCGGGGACGTCCGAGCAGTACTTC. This codes for CASSLGTSGTSEQYF.

The chain links TRBV5-4 to TRBJ2-7; D is undetermined. Germline CDR1 reads SGHNT; CDR2 reads YYREEE (reference sequence). Deletions cut 3 bases from V and 1 base from J, with 8 bases between. CDR3 length: 13 amino acids. CDR3 nucleotide sequence: TGTGCCAGCAGCTATGGGGAATCCTACGAGCAGTACTTC. This gives the protein CASSYGESYEQYF.

This clone was observed a single time. The V and J genes are TRBV5-5 and TRBJ2-7, with unresolved D. The length of the CDR3 is 11 residues. The V end was cut by 2 bases, the J end by 1 base, with 1 base between. Germline loops: CDR1 SGHKS, CDR2 YYEKEE (reference sequence). CDR3 sequence: CASSFSYEQYF. The DNA of the CDR3 is TGTGCCAGCAGCTTTTCCTACGAGCAGTACTTC.

This chain links TRBV5-1 with TRBJ1-5; D gene unclear. The V gene lost 4 bases and the J gene lost 0 bases, with 5 bases spanning the gap. The length of the CDR3 is 13 residues. Germline V lookup: CDR1 SGHRS, CDR2 YFSETQ. The DNA of the CDR3 is TGCGCCAGCAGCCGAAATAGCAATCAGCCCCAGCATTTT. This codes for CASSRNSNQPQHF.

This clone has only one observation. This chain uses TRBV9 with TRBJ2-7; TRBD1 matches 7 bases. Trimming removed 0 bases from V and 0 bases from J; junction bases left unmatched: 3. The CDR3 is 15 residues long. The germline CDR1 and CDR2 sequences are SGDLS and YYNGEE. CDR3 protein: CASSVGDSSSYEQYF. DNA for the CDR3: TGTGCCAGCAGCGTAGGGGACAGCTCCTCCTACGAGCAGTACTTC. The full variable domain, with the rest looked up from reference TRBV9 and TRBJ2-7, is DSGVTQTPKHLITATGQRVTLRCSPRSGDLSVYWYQQSLDQGLQFLIQYYNGEERAKGNILERFSAQQFPDLHSELNLSSLELGDSALYFCASSVGDSSSYEQYFGPGTRLTVT.

This chain connects TRBV13 to TRBJ2-1, with D tentatively TRBD1 or TRBD2 (5 bases each). Trimming stripped 4 bases from V and 5 bases from J, with 12 bases between. CDR1 and CDR2 from the germline V gene are PRHDT and FYEKMQ (reference sequence). The CDR3 length is 14 residues. This CDR3 is CASSWWDPNNEQFF. Written as DNA, the CDR3 is TGTGCCAGCAGCTGGTGGGACCCCAACAATGAGCAGTTCTTC.

A few counts support this clone. The J gene is TRBJ2-3, the V gene TRBV6-6; 9 nucleotides line up with TRBD2. The CDR3 loop spans 15 amino acids. Trimming took 6 bases from V and 5 from J; bases not matched to a gene: 9. Per germline, CDR1 MNHNY and CDR2 SVGAGI (reference sequence). The CDR3 nucleotides read TGTGCCAGCAGGGTTGGGCTAGCGGGGAAAGATACGCAGTATTTT. Amino acid sequence: CASRVGLAGKDTQYF.

The chain joins TRBV6-5 to TRBJ1-1; D call uncertain. The ends were cut back, 10 bases at V and 4 bases at J, with 10 bases in the middle. The germline gives CDR1 MNHEY, CDR2 SVGAGI. The CDR3 loop spans 11 amino acids. The CDR3 nucleotides read TGTGCCACTAAGAAGGGCACTGAAGCTTTCTTT. It translates to CATKKGTEAFF.

CDR3 loop: CASSLVAGTADTQYF. DNA for the CDR3: TGTGCCAGCAGCTTAGTGGCAGGGACAGCAGATACGCAGTATTTT. The chain carries TRBV11-2 and TRBJ2-3, with 7 nucleotides matching TRBD1. Germline lookup yields CDR1 SGHAT and CDR2 FQNNGV. The CDR3 covers 15 residues. With V trimmed by 1 base and J by 4 bases, 5 bases remained unmatched.

The chain employs TRBV28 and TRBJ2-7; D ambiguous. Germline CDR1 is MDHEN and CDR2 is SYDVKM. The CDR3 is 15 amino acids. V shed 1 base and J shed 0 bases, with 10 bases lying between them. Here the CDR3 DNA reads TGTGCCAGCAGTTTATTTTCCCTGTCCTCCTACGAGCAGTACTTC. Translation: CASSLFSLSSYEQYF.

The chain joins TRBV25-1 to TRBJ1-1; the D gene is possibly TRBD1 (5 bases). Germline values: CDR1 MGHDK, CDR2 SYGVNS. The CDR3 has 16 residues. The V and J ends lost 10 bases and 1 base respectively, with 22 bases between them. CDR3 loop: CATRGLNDGANTEAFF. The CDR3, as DNA: TGTGCCACACGGGGTCTTAATGATGGGGCGAACACTGAAGCTTTCTTT. The variable domain in full, completed from reference TRBV25-1 and TRBJ1-1, reads EADIYQTPRYLVIGTGKKITLECSQTMGHDKMYWYQQDPGMELHLIHYSYGVNSTEKGDLSSESTVSRIRTEHFPLTLESARPSHTSQYLCATRGLNDGANTEAFFGQGTRLTVV.

V gene TRBV21-1 combines with J gene TRBJ1-1; the listed D gene, TRBD1, was not tested against the DNA. TRBV21-1 constitutes a pseudogene. This CDR3 contains 13 residues. CDR3 sequence (DNA): TGTGCCAGCAGCAAAGCACCAGACACTGAAGCTTTCTTT. It encodes CASSKAPDTEAFF.

This clone occurred once. The CDR3 DNA sequence: TGTGCCAGCAGCTTAGGATTAGACAGGCCCATTACGGACGAGCAGTACTTC. Amino acids: CASSLGLDRPITDEQYF. The chain links TRBV11-2 to TRBJ2-7; TRBD1 is a possible D gene (6 bases). V gave up 1 base and J gave up 5 bases, with 21 bases separating them. In germline, CDR1 is SGHAT, CDR2 FQNNGV. The CDR3 contains 17 residues.

This chain connects TRBV5-4 to TRBJ1-2; possible D gene TRBD1, 5 bases. This CDR3 comprises 14 residues. Germline V gene lookup returns CDR1 SGHNT and CDR2 YYREEE (reference sequence). The V end lost 4 bases, the J end lost 5 bases, and 15 bases lay between the germline ends. The CDR3 DNA reads as TGTGCCAGCAGCGCTTCGACAGTCCCATATGGCTACACCTTC. Amino acids: CASSASTVPYGYTF.